This T cell receptor (beta chain) was observed in a study of blood T cell repertoires in COVID-19. Those enrolled, adults aged roughly 18 to 90 years, came from about two dozen US areas. Cohorts were based on clinical histories the participants reported. Only in-frame clones appear in the TCRdb table, and some are missing; sequencing was by immunoSEQ multiplex PCR. The table lists about 200,000 clones, about 89% of them singletons. The CDR3 totals 11 residues. J is TRBJ1-5 and V is TRBV21-1; the DNA was not compared with TRBD1, the D call given in the table. TRBV21-1 is a recognized pseudogene. The source is a woman in her late teens or twenties who had recovered from COVID-19. The sample was PBMCs or T cells enriched from blood (not recorded which). CDR3 nucleotide sequence: TGTGCCAGCAGCCCAAATCAGCCCCAGCATTTT. Translated, it gives CASSPNQPQHF.